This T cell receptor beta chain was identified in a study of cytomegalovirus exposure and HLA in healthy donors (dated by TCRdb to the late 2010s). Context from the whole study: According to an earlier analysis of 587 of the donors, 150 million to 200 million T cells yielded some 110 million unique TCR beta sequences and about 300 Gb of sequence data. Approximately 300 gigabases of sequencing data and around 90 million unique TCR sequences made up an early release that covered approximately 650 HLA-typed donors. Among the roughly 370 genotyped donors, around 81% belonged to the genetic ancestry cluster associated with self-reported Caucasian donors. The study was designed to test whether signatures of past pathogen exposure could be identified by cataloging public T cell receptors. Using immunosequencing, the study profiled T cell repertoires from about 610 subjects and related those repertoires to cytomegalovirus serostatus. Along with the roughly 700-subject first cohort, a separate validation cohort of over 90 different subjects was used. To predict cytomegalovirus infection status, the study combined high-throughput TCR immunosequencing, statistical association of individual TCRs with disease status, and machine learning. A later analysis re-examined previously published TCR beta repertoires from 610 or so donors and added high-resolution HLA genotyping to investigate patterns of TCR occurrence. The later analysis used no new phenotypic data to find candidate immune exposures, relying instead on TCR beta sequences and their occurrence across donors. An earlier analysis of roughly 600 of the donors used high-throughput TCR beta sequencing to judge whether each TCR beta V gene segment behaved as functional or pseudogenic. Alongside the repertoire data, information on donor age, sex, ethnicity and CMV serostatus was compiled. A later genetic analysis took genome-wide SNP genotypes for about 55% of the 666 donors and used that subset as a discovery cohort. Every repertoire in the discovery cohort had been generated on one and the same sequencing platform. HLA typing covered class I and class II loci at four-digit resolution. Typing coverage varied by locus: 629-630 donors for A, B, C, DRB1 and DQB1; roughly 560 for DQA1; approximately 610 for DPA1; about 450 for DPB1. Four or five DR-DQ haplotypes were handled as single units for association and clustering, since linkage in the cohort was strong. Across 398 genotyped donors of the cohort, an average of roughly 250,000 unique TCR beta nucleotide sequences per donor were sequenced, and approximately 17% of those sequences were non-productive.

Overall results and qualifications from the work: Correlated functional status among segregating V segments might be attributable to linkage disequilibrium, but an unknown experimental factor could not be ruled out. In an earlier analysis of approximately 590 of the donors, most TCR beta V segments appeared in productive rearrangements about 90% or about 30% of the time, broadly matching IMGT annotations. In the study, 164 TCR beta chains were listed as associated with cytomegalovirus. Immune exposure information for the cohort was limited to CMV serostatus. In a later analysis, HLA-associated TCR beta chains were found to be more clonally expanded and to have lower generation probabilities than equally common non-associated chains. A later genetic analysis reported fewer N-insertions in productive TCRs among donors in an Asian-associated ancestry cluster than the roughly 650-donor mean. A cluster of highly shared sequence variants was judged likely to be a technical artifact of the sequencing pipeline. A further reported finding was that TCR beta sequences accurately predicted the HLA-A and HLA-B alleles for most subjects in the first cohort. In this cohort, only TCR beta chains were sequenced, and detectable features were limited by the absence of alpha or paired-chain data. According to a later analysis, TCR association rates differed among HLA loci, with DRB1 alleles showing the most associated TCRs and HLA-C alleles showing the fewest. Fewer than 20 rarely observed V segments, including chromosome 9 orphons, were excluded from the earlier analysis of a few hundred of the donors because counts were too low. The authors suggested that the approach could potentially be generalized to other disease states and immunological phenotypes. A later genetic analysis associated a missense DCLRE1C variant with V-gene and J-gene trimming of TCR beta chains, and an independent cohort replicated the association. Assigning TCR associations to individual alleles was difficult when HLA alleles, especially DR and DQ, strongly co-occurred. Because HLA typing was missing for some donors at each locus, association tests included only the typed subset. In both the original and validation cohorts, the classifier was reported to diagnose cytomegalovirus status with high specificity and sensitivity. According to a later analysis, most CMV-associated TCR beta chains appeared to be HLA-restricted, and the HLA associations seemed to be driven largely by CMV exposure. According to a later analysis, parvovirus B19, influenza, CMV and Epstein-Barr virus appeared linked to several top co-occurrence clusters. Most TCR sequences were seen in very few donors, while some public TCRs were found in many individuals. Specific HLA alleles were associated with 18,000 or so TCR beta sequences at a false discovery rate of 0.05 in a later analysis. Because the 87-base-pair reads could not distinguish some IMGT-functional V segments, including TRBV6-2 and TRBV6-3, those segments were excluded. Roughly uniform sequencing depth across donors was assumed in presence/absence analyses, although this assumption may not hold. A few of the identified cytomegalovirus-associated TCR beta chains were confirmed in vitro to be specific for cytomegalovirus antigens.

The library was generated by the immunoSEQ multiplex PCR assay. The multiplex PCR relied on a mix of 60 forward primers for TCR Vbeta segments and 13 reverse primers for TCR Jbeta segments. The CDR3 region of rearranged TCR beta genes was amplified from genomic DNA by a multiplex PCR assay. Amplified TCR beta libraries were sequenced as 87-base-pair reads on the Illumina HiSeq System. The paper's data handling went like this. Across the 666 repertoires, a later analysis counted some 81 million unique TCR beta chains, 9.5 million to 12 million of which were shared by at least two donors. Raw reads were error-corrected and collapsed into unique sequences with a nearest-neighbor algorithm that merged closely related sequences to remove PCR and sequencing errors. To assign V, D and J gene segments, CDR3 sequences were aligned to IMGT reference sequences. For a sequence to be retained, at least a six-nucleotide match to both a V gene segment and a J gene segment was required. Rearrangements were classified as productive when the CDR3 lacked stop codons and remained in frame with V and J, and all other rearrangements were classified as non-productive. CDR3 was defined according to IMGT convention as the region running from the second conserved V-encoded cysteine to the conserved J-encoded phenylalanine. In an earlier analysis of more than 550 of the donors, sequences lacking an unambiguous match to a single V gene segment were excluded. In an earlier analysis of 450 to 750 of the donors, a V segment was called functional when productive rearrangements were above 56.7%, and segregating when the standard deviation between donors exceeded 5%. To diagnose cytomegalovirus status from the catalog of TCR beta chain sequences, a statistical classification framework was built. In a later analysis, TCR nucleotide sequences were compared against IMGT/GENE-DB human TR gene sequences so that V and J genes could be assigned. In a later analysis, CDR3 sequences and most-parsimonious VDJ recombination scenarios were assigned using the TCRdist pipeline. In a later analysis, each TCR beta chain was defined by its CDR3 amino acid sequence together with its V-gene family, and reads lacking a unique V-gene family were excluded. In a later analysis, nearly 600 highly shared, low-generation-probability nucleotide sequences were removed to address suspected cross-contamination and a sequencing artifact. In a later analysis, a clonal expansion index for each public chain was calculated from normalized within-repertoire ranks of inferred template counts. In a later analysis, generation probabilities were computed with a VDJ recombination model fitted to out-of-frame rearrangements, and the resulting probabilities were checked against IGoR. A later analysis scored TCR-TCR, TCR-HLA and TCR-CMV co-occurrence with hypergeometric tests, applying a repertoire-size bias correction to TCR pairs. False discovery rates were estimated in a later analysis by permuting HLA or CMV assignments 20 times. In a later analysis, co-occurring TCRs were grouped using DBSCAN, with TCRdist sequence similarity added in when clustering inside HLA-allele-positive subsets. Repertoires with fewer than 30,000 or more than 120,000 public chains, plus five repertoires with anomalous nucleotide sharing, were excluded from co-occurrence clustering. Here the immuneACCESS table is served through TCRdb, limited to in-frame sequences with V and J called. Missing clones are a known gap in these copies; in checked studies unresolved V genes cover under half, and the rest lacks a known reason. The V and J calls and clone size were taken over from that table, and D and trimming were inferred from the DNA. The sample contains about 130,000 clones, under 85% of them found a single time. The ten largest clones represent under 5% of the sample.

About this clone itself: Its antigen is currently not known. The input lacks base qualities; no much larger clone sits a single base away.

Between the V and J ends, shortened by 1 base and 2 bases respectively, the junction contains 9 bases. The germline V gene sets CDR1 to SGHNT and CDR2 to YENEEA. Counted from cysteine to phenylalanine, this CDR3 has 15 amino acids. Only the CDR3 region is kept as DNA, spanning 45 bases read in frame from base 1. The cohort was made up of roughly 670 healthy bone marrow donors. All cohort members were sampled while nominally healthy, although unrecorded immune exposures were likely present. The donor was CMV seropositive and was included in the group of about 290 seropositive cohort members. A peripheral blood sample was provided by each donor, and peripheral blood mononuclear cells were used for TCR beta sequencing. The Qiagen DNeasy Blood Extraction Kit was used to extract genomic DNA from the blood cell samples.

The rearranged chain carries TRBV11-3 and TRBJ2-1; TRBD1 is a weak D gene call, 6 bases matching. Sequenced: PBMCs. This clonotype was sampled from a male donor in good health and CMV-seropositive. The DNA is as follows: TGTGCCAGCAGCTTAGGTTCAGGGGCCTACAATGAGCAGTTCTTC. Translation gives CASSLGSGAYNEQFF.